This T cell receptor beta chain came from a study of T cell responses to AZD1222 COVID-19 vaccine. This clone showed up just once. Its antigen is not identified. From germline, CDR1 is MNHNY and CDR2 SVGAGI (reference sequence). V was clipped by 6 bases and J by 8 bases, with 22 bases between them. This CDR3 region has 15 residues. Points from the study as a whole: AZD1222 recipients seropositive at baseline numbered only six. Spike-specific TCR breadth rose after two AZD1222 doses, and depth rose as well. The peak T cell response came first, and repertoires were sampled only after it. Regions left unmutated in variants are reportedly the target of nearly half of spike-specific TCRs.

Sequencing used immunoSEQ multiplex PCR; TCRdb keeps in-frame clones, though not all of them. The top ten hold under 1.1% of the sample, which has about 180,000 clones, 90% to 95% seen once. The chain has TRBV6-6 and TRBJ1-2; no clear D gene. This sequence originates from an adult who received the MenACWY meningococcal vaccine as a control. Sequencing used peripheral blood, obtained 28 days after the second dose of the MenACWY control vaccine. This CDR3 reads CASSQWAVGVGGYTF. In nucleotides, the CDR3 is TGTGCCAGCAGCCAGTGGGCAGTAGGAGTGGGAGGCTACACCTTC.